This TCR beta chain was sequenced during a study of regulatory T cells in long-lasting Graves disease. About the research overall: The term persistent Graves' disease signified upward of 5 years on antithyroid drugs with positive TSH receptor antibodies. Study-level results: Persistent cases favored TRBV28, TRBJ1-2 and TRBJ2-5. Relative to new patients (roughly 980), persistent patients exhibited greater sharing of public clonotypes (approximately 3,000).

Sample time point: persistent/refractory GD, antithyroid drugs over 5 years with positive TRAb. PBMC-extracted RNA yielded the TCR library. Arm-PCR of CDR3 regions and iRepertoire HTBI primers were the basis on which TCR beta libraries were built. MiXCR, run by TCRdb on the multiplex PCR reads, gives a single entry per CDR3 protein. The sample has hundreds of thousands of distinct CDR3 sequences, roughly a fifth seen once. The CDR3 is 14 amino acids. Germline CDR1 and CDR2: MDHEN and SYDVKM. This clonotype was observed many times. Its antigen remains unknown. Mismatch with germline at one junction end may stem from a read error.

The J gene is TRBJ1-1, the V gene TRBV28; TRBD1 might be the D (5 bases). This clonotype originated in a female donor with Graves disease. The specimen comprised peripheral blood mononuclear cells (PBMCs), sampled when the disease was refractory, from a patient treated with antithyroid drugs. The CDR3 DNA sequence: TGTACCAGCAGTTTAGCAGGGAGGAACACTGAAGCTTTCTTT. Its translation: CTSSLAGRNTEAFF.